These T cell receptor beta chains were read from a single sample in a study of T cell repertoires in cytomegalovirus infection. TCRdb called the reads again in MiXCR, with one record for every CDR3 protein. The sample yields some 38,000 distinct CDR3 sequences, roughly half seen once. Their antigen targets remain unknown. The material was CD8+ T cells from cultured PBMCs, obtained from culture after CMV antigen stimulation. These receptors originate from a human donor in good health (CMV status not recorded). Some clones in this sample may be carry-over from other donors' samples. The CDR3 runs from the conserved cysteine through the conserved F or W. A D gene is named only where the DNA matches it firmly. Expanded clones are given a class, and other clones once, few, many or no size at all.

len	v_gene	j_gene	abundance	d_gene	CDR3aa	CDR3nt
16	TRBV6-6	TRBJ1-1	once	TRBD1	CASSEGQGTMNTEAFF	TGTGCCAGCAGTGAGGGACAGGGAACAATGAACACTGAAGCTTTCTTT
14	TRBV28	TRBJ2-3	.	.	CATKGGFSTDTQYF	TGTGCCACCAAAGGAGGATTTTCAACAGATACGCAGTATTTT
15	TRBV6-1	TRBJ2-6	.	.	CASSEEDSGANVLTF	TGTGCCAGCAGTGAAGAGGACTCAGGGGCCAACGTCCTGACTTTC
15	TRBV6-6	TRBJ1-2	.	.	CASSYSGGGSRGYTF	TGTGCCAGCAGTTACTCAGGCGGCGGCTCTCGGGGCTACACCTTC
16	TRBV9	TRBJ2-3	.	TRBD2	CASSAPAGVGADTQYF	TGTGCCAGCAGCGCCCCCGCGGGAGTGGGGGCAGATACGCAGTATTTT
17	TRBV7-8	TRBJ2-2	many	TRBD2	CASSLVTSVFNTGELFF	TGTGCCAGCAGCTTAGTTACTAGCGTTTTTAACACCGGGGAGCTGTTTTTT
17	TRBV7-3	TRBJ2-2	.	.	CASSLLSGSANTGELFF	TGTGCCAGCAGCTTACTCTCTGGTAGCGCGAACACCGGGGAGCTGTTTTTT
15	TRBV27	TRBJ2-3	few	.	CASSPTATSTDTQYF	TGTGCCAGCAGTCCGACCGCGACTAGCACAGATACGCAGTATTTT
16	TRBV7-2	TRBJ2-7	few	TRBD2	CASNSLGLAAAYEQYF	TGTGCCAGCAACTCCCTGGGACTAGCGGCGGCCTACGAGCAGTACTTC
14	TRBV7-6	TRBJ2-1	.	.	CASSLGGRLTPLFF	TGTGCCAGCAGCTTAGGAGGCAGGCTAACACCCTTGTTCTTC
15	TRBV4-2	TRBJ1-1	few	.	CASSQGIQVDTEAFF	TGTGCCAGCAGCCAAGGAATACAGGTGGACACTGAAGCTTTCTTT
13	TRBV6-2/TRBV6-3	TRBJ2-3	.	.	CASARDGTDTQYF	TGTGCCAGCGCCCGTGATGGCACAGATACGCAGTATTTT
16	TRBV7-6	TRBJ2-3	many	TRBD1	CASSLGYRGSTDTQYF	TGTGCCAGCAGCTTAGGTTACAGGGGAAGCACAGATACGCAGTATTTT
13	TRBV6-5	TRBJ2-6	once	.	CASSYGGANVLTF	TGTGCCAGCAGTTACGGCGGGGCCAACGTCCTGACTTTC
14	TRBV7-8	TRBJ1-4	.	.	CASGLRAYNEKLFF	TGTGCCAGCGGCCTTAGGGCTTATAATGAAAAACTGTTTTTT
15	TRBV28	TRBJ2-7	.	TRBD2	CASSSPHSGSYEQYF	TGTGCCAGCAGTTCTCCGCATAGCGGGAGCTACGAGCAGTACTTC
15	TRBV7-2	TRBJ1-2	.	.	CASSLTPKGTFGYTF	TGTGCCAGCAGCTTAACCCCCAAAGGGACCTTTGGCTACACCTTC
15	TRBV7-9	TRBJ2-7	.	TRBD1	CSSSDRDRGNYEQYF	TGTTCCAGCAGTGACCGGGACAGGGGTAACTACGAGCAGTACTTC